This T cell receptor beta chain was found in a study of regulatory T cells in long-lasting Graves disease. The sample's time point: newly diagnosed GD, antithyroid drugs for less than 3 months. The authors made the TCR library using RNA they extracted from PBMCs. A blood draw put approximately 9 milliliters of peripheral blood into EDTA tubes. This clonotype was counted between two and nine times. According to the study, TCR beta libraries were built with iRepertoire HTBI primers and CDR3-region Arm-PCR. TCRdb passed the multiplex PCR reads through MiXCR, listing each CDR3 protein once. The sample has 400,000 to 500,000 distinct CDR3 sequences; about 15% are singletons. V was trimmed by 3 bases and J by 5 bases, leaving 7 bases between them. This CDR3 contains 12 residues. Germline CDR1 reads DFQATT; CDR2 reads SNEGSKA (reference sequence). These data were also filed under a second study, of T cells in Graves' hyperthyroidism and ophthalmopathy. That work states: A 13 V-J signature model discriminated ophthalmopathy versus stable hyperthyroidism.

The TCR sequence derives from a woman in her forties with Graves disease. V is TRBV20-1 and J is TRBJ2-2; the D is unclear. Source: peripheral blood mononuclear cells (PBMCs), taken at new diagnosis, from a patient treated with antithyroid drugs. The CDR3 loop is CSASRRTGELFF. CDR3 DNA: TGCAGTGCTAGTAGGCGGACCGGGGAGCTGTTTTTT.